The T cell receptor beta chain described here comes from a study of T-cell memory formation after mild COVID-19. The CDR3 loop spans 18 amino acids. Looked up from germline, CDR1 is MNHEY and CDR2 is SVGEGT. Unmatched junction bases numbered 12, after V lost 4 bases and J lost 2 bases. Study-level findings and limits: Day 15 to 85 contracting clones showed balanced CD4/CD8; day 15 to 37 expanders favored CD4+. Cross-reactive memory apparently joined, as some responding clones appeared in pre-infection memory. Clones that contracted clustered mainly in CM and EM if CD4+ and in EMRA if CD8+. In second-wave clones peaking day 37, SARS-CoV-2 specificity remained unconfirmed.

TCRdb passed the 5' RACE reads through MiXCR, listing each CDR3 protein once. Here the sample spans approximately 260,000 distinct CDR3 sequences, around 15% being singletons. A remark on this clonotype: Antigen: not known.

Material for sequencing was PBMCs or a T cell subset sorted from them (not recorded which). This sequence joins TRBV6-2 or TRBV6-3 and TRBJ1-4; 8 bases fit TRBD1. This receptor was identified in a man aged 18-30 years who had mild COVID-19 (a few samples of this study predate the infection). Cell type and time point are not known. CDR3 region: CASSSPGTGGATNEKLFF. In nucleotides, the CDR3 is TGTGCCAGCAGTTCCCCTGGGACAGGAGGAGCGACTAATGAAAAACTGTTTTTT.